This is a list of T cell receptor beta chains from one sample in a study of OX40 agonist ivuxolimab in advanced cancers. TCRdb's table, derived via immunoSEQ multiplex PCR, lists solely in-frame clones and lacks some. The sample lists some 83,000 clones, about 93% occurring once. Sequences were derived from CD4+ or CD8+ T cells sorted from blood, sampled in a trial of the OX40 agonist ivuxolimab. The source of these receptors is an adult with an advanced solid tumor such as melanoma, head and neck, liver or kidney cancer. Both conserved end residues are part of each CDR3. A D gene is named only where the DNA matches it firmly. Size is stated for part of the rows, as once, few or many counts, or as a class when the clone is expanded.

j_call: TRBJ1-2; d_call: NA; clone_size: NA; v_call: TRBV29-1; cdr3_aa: CSAPDRRGYTF; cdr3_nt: TGCAGCGCACCGGACAGACGGGGCTACACCTTC
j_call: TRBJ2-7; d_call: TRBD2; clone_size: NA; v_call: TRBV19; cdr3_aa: CASSIVAGLNYEQYF; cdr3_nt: TGTGCCAGTAGTATAGTAGCGGGACTAAACTACGAGCAGTACTTC
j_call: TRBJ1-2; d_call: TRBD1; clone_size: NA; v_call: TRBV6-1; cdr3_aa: CASSEGTGHGYTF; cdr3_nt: TGTGCCAGCAGTGAAGGGACAGGTCATGGCTACACCTTC
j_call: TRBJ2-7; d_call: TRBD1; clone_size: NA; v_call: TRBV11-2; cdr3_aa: CASSLVGQLYEQYF; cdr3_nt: TGTGCCAGCAGCTTAGTGGGACAGCTCTACGAGCAGTACTTC
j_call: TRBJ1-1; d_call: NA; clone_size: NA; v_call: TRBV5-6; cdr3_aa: CASSFGAHTEAFF; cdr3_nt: TGTGCCAGCAGCTTTGGGGCTCACACTGAAGCTTTCTTT
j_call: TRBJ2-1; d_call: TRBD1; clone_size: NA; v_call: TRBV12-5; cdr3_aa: CASGSGQGAHNEQFF; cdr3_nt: TGTGCTAGTGGTTCGGGACAGGGGGCCCACAATGAGCAGTTCTTC
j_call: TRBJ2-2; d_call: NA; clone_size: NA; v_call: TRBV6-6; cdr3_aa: CASSLRRPGELFF; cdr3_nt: TGTGCCAGCAGTTTGAGGCGCCCCGGGGAGCTGTTTTTT
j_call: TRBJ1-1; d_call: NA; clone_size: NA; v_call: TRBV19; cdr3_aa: CASSPLSRNTEAFF; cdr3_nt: TGTGCCAGTAGTCCCCTGAGCCGGAACACTGAAGCTTTCTTT
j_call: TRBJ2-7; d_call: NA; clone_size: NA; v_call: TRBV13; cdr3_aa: CASMDSLTYEQYF; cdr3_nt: TGTGCCAGCATGGACTCTCTAACCTACGAGCAGTACTTC
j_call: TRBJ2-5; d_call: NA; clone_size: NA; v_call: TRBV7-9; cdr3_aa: CASSLGERGGEETQYF; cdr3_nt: TGTGCCAGCAGCTTGGGTGAACGGGGAGGTGAGGAGACCCAGTACTTC
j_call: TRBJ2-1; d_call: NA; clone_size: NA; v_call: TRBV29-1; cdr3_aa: CSSERAASSYNEQFF; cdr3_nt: TGCAGCTCCGAAAGGGCCGCGAGCTCCTACAATGAGCAGTTCTTC
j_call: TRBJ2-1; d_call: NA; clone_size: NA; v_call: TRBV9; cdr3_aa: CASSEGVTYNEQFF; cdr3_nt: TGTGCCAGCAGCGAGGGGGTAACCTACAATGAGCAGTTCTTC
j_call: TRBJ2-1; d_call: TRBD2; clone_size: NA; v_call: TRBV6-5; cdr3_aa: CASRQSGGSYNEQFF; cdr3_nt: TGTGCCAGCAGACAAAGCGGGGGGTCCTACAATGAGCAGTTCTTC
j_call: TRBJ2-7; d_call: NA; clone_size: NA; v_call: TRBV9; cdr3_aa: CASSVVAGPYYEQYF; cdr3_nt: TGTGCCAGCAGCGTAGTGGCGGGACCTTACTACGAGCAGTACTTC
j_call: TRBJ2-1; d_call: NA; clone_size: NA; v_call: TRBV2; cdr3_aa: CASSEAPYEQFF; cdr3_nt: TGTGCCAGCAGTGAAGCGCCCTATGAGCAGTTCTTC
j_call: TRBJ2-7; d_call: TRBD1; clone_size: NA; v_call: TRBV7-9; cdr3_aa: CASSWEDRVHEQYF; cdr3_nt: TGTGCCAGCAGCTGGGAGGACAGGGTGCACGAGCAGTACTTC
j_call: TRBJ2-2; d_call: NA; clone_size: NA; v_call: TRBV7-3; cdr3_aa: CASSLGTGELFF; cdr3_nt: TGTGCCAGCAGCTTAGGCACCGGGGAGCTGTTTTTT
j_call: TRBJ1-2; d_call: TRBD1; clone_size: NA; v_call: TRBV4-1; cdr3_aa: CASSPSVGQGYYYGYTF; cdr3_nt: TGCGCCAGCAGCCCTTCCGTAGGACAGGGGTATTACTATGGCTACACCTTC
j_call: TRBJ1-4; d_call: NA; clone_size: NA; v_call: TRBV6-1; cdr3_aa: CASSADRYNEKLFF; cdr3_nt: TGTGCCAGCAGTGCCGACAGGTATAATGAAAAACTGTTTTTT
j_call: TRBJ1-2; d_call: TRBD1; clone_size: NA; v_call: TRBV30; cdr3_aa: CAWTGGAHGYTF; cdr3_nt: TGTGCCTGGACAGGGGGCGCCCATGGCTACACCTTC
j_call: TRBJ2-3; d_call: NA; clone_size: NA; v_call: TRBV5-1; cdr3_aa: CASSLAGGRSDTQYF; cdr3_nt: TGCGCCAGCAGCTTGGCGGGGGGCCGCTCAGATACGCAGTATTTT
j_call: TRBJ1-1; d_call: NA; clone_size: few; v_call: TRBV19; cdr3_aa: CASSTGNTEAFF; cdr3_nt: TGTGCCAGTAGTACCGGGAACACTGAAGCTTTCTTT